This TCR beta chain originates from a study of T cell responses to AZD1222 COVID-19 vaccine. Study findings and constraints: Vaccine-associated CD4 TCRs ranged over spike, dominating at 160-218 and 743-854.

TCRdb keeps only in-frame clones here, not all; method: immunoSEQ multiplex PCR. In the table there are 100,000 to 150,000 clones, approximately 86% of which are singletons. V shed 6 bases and J 4 bases; nucleotides not matched to a gene: 12. CDR3 length: 15 residues. From germline, CDR1 is MNHEY and CDR2 SMNVEV (reference sequence). Concerning this clone itself: Antigen specificity is unknown.

The chain couples TRBV27 to TRBJ2-7; 7 nucleotides align to TRBD1. The starting material was peripheral blood, obtained 28 days after the second AZD1222 dose. This clonotype was sampled from an adult who received the AZD1222 COVID-19 vaccine. The CDR3 is CASRTSDGTEYEQYF. The CDR3 coding sequence is TGTGCCAGCAGAACTTCCGACGGGACAGAATACGAGCAGTACTTC.